The 23 T cell receptor beta chains listed next were all sequenced from one sample in a study of CD8 T cells in ankylosing spondylitis. Each CDR3 protein gets one entry after TCRdb re-called the 5' RACE reads with MiXCR. The sample lists 200,000 to 300,000 distinct CDR3 sequences; 7.5% to 9% were seen once. Sequences were obtained from blood, either unsorted or a sorted T cell fraction (not recorded which). These receptors were obtained from a male donor with ankylosing spondylitis or in good health (not recorded which).

In its sample, this clonotype was seen many times. V is TRBV7-6 and J is TRBJ2-1; D perhaps matches TRBD1 (5 bases). V dropped 5 bases and J dropped 7 bases, with 6 bases sitting between them. This CDR3 is 11 amino acids long. Germline V CDR1 and CDR2: SGHVS, FNYEAQ. The CDR3 spells CASSGANEQFF. The CDR3, as DNA: TGTGCCAGCAGCGGGGCGAATGAGCAGTTCTTC.

Comment on this clonotype: A much larger clone lies one base from this, so it may be a read error. This sequence joins TRBV12-3 or TRBV12-4 and TRBJ2-2; 7 nucleotides match TRBD1. This CDR3 has 14 residues. V was pared by 5 bases and J by 4 bases, with 4 bases of the junction left unmatched. The DNA of the CDR3 is TGTGCCAGCAGTCAGACAGGGCGCACCGGGGAGCTGTTTTTT. This codes for CASSQTGRTGELFF.

This clonotype was observed many times. This chain links TRBV7-9 with TRBJ1-5; D unclear. There are 15 residues in the CDR3. The V end lost 2 bases, the J end lost 0 bases, and 8 bases lay between the germline ends. Looked up from germline, CDR1 is SEHNR and CDR2 is FQNEAQ (reference sequence). The CDR3 DNA sequence: TGTGCCAGCAGCTTACCCGGCAGTAGCAATCAGCCCCAGCATTTT. Translation: CASSLPGSSNQPQHF. The full variable domain, with the rest looked up from reference TRBV7-9 and TRBJ1-5, is DTGVSQNPRHKITKRGQNVTFRCDPISEHNRLYWYRQTLGQGPEFLTYFQNEAQLEKSRLLSDRFSAERPKGSFSTLEIQRTEQGDSAMYLCASSLPGSSNQPQHFGDGTRLSIL.

This clonotype was counted ten times or more. As DNA, the CDR3 is TGTGCCAGCAGCTTACAGGGTTACAATGAGCAGTTCTTC. Translation gives CASSLQGYNEQFF. The V call is TRBV7-2, the J call TRBJ2-1; maybe TRBD1 (5 bases). Trimming took off 2 bases at V and 4 bases at J, with 6 bases between the two ends. Germline V gene data show CDR1 as SGHTA and CDR2 as FQGNSA. The CDR3 sequence is 13 residues long.

At least ten counts were recorded for this clonotype. A junction end diverges from the germline sequence, so it may reflect a read error. This chain uses TRBV5-1 with TRBJ1-2; D is undetermined. Germline V gene lookup returns CDR1 SGHRS and CDR2 YFSETQ. The CDR3 is 13 residues long. In DNA form, the CDR3 reads TGTGCCAGTAGTCCACGTTCGAACTATGGCTACACCTTC. This encodes CASSPRSNYGYTF.

This clonotype was found many times. The genes are TRBV20-1 and TRBJ1-1; possibly TRBD1 for D (5 bases). The germline V and J ends were trimmed by 3 bases and 1 base, with 15 bases remaining between them. The CDR3 is 15 residues long. The germline V gene encodes CDR1 DFQATT and CDR2 SNEGSKA (reference sequence). CDR3 nucleotides: TGCAGTGCTAGCGATTTCGGGGGGTGGAACACTGAAGCTTTCTTT. This translates into CSASDFGGWNTEAFF.

This clonotype appeared many times. The chain uses TRBV11-2 and TRBJ2-1, with D maybe TRBD2 (6 bases). Trimming pared 5 bases from V and 1 base from J, leaving 18 bases between. Germline-derived CDR1 and CDR2 are SGHAT and FQNNGV. The CDR3 has 17 residues. The CDR3 nucleotides read TGTGCCAGCAGCCCCGGCCGCCCGGGAGCTTCCTACAATGAGCAGTTCTTC. Protein sequence: CASSPGRPGASYNEQFF.

The chain combines TRBV27 with TRBJ2-1; D unresolved. V was trimmed by 7 bases and J by 5 bases, leaving 15 bases between them. CDR3 length equals 14 residues. CDR1 and CDR2 from the germline V gene are MNHEY and SMNVEV (reference sequence). The DNA for the CDR3 is TGTGCCAGCACCCCAAGGCCGCCCAACAATGAGCAGTTCTTC. Its protein is CASTPRPPNNEQFF.

The chain recombines TRBV20-1 with TRBJ2-2, with TRBD2 matching over 8 bases. The CDR3 spans 16 residues. With V trimmed by 3 bases and J by 2 bases, 8 bases remained unmatched. In germline, CDR1 is DFQATT, CDR2 SNEGSKA (reference sequence). CDR3 sequence reads: CSARGYGGDNTGELFF. CDR3 in DNA: TGCAGTGCTAGGGGTTACGGGGGGGATAACACCGGGGAGCTGTTTTTT.

This clonotype was observed at least ten times. The genes are TRBV19 and TRBJ1-1; D call uncertain. Trimming pared 2 bases from V and 1 base from J, leaving 5 bases between. The CDR3 extends over 13 amino acids. The germline V gene has CDR1 LNHDA and CDR2 SQIVND (reference sequence). The chain's CDR3 is CASSINQNTEAFF. CDR3 in DNA: TGTGCCAGTAGTATAAACCAGAACACTGAAGCTTTCTTT.

At least ten counts were recorded for this clonotype. The chain couples TRBV5-1 to TRBJ2-2; D is ambiguous. CDR1 and CDR2 (germline): SGHRS, YFSETQ. The CDR3 is 14 amino acids. V was cut by 4 bases and J by 5 bases, with 12 bases left in between. This CDR3 reads CASSPHSSTGELFF. DNA for the CDR3: TGCGCCAGCAGCCCCCACAGTTCTACCGGGGAGCTGTTTTTT.

This clonotype was observed at least ten times. CDR3 amino acids: CSAGGYGTSSEQFF. Written as DNA, the CDR3 is TGCAGCGCTGGAGGGTATGGGACTAGCAGTGAGCAGTTCTTC. The J gene is TRBJ2-1, the V gene TRBV29-1, with 9 bases fitting TRBD2. The CDR3 has 14 amino acids. CDR1 SQVTM and CDR2 ANQGSEA come from the germline V gene. J was trimmed by 9 bases and V by 7 bases; bases with no gene match: 13.

Details on this clonotype: With a much larger clone just one base away, this may be a read error. The chain couples TRBV7-6 to TRBJ2-1; D is perhaps TRBD2 (5 bases). The CDR3 runs to 16 residues. Germline CDR1 is SGHVS and CDR2 is FNYEAQ. V was cut by 5 bases and J by 2 bases, with 16 bases left in between. The CDR3 spells CASSLGLSPPYNEQFF. The CDR3 DNA is TGTGCCAGCAGCCTCGGACTCTCCCCTCCCTACAATGAGCAGTTCTTC.

This clonotype was seen ten or more times. This chain joins TRBV7-2 and TRBJ1-1; TRBD1 aligns across 10 bases. CDR1 is SGHTA, CDR2 FQGNSA, per germline. The ends lost 1 base at V and 11 bases at J; junction bases unmatched: 4. The length of the CDR3 is 13 residues. Here the CDR3 reads CASSLGDRGSAFF. As DNA, the CDR3 is TGTGCCAGCAGCTTAGGGGACAGGGGATCGGCTTTCTTT.

This rearrangement joins TRBV24-1 to TRBJ2-1, with 7 bases fitting TRBD1. Germline values: CDR1 KGHDR, CDR2 SFDVKD. The ends lost 0 bases at V and 9 bases at J; junction bases unmatched: 7. This CDR3 is 15 amino acids long. The CDR3 DNA follows: TGTGCCACCAGTGATTTGCGGGACAGTGGCGGTGAGCAGTTCTTC. It specifies CATSDLRDSGGEQFF.

This clonotype was seen a handful of times. The J gene is TRBJ2-7, the V gene TRBV18; 7 bases are a match to TRBD2. V gave up 2 bases and J gave up 7 bases; unmatched junction bases: 2. From germline, CDR1 is KGHSH and CDR2 LQKENI. The CDR3 has 12 residues. This CDR3 reads CASSPNGREQYF. CDR3 coding DNA: TGTGCCAGCTCACCAAACGGGAGGGAGCAGTACTTC. The whole variable domain, remainder taken from reference TRBV18 and TRBJ2-7, is NAGVMQNPRHLVRRRGQEARLRCSPMKGHSHVYWYRQLPEEGLKFMVYLQKENIIDESGMPKERFSAEFPKEGPSILRIQQVVRGDSAAYFCASSPNGREQYFGPGTRLTVT.

CDR3 nucleotides: TGCAGTGCTAGAGATGTAGGGAAGTCTCACAATGAGCAGTTCTTC. It codes for CSARDVGKSHNEQFF. The chain links TRBV20-1 to TRBJ2-1; no firm D call. The CDR3 runs to 15 residues. CDR1 is DFQATT, CDR2 SNEGSKA, per germline (reference sequence). V was pared by 0 bases and J by 5 bases, with 14 bases between.

This clonotype was observed many times. The rearrangement uses TRBV5-6 and TRBJ2-7; maybe TRBD1 (5 bases). The germline V gene encodes CDR1 SGHDT and CDR2 YYEEEE. The V end was cut by 1 base, the J end by 0 bases, with 8 bases between. The CDR3 totals 14 residues. The CDR3 nucleotides read TGTGCCAGCAGCTTGTACAGGAACTCCTACGAGCAGTACTTC. Translating gives CASSLYRNSYEQYF. Full variable domain (rest looked up from reference TRBV5-6 and TRBJ2-7): DAGVTQSPTHLIKTRGQQVTLRCSPKSGHDTVSWYQQALGQGPQFIFQYYEEEERQRGNFPDRFSGHQFPNYSSELNVNALLLGDSALYLCASSLYRNSYEQYFGPGTRLTVT.

This sequence joins TRBV12-3 or TRBV12-4 and TRBJ1-1, with TRBD1 matching over 9 bases. Trimming at V came to 2 bases and at J to 5 bases, leaving 9 bases not matched to a gene. This CDR3 spans 16 amino acids. CDR3 region: CASSLRAGTGSTEAFF. The CDR3 coding sequence is TGTGCCAGCAGTTTACGGGCCGGGACAGGGAGTACTGAAGCTTTCTTT.

The chain couples TRBV5-1 to TRBJ2-7, with 9 bases fitting TRBD1. The V and J ends lost 7 bases and 2 bases, in that order; junction bases with no gene match: 10. Germline lookup yields CDR1 SGHRS and CDR2 YFSETQ. CDR3 length equals 15 residues. For the CDR3, the DNA is TGCGCCAGCGGGCCGGGACAGGGTGATGCCTACGAGCAGTACTTC. This encodes CASGPGQGDAYEQYF.

This clonotype was detected ten times or more. V usage is TRBV7-2 and J usage is TRBJ1-6; unclear D gene. Germline CDR1 reads SGHTA; CDR2 reads FQGNSA. There are 15 residues in the CDR3. Trimming removed 2 bases at V and 7 bases at J, with 12 bases between. For the CDR3, the DNA is TGTGCCAGCAGCTTACTGGCCCTACAGAATTCACCCCTCCACTTT. Encoded protein: CASSLLALQNSPLHF.

This clonotype was picked up many times. The CDR3 region is CASSFDHRIAKNIQYF. Written as DNA, the CDR3 is TGTGCCAGCAGCTTCGATCACAGGATAGCCAAAAACATTCAGTACTTC. The chain is built from TRBV11-2 and TRBJ2-4; tentatively, D is TRBD1 (5 bases). The germline V gene has CDR1 SGHAT and CDR2 FQNNGV. The CDR3 covers 16 residues. V lost 3 bases and J lost 0, with 12 bases in between.

The rearrangement uses TRBV10-3 and TRBJ1-5; 7 bases line up with TRBD1. This CDR3 region has 17 residues. The trim removed 4 bases at V and 2 bases at J, leaving 11 bases unmatched. CDR1 is ENHRY and CDR2 is SYGVKD in the germline V gene. CDR3 amino acids: CAISAGATGRGNQPQHF. CDR3 in DNA: TGTGCCATCAGTGCGGGGGCGACAGGGAGGGGCAATCAGCCCCAGCATTTT.